This T cell receptor (beta chain) was recovered during a study of blood T cell repertoires in COVID-19. The wider study: Whether acute or convalescent, the COVID-19 samples came from the United States, Italy and Spain. Nucleic acid was either cDNA or gDNA, and it came from T cells, B-cell-depleted T cells, or PBMCs.

Enrollment of patients from Seattle took place during active infection, with longitudinal follow-up. Authors' processing steps: Estimation of nucleated cell counts was performed using reference gene primer amplification. Libraries were prepared by immunoSEQ multiplex PCR; TCRdb keeps only in-frame clonotypes and omits some of them. V and J calls and clone size are those listed in that table; D and trimming were worked out from the DNA. The sample shows around 440,000 clones, about 91% of them seen only once. Note on this clone: Other nucleotide sequences from this sample produce the same CDR3.

Sample: peripheral blood. This TCR was sampled from a woman aged 50 to 65 with COVID-19, enrolled during active disease.

This CDR3 reads CAISESTGTDTQYF. CDR3 coding DNA: TGTGCCATCAGTGAATCGACAGGGACGGATACGCAGTATTTT. The rearrangement links TRBV10-3 to TRBJ2-3; 7 bases line up with TRBD1. There are 14 residues in the CDR3. Germline V gene sequence: CDR1 ENHRY, CDR2 SYGVKD. The trim removed 3 bases at V and 6 bases at J, leaving 6 bases unmatched.